Only a few counts were recorded for the clone carrying this TCR beta chain. Its antigen is not identified. The data stem from a study of T-cell reconstitution after alpha-beta-depleted transplantation in children. TCRbeta library preparation incorporated unique molecular identifiers. TCRdb itself ran the PCR reads through MiXCR, one entry per CDR3 protein. The table has some 81,000 distinct CDR3 sequences, approximately 14% seen once; the top ten hold 27%. Findings and caveats of the study: The study reportedly traced alpha-beta T cells about two months after transplant to several hundred expanded graft clones. It was surviving recipient T cells and thymic progenitors that gave some patients high TCRbeta diversity at day 60. One year after transplant, T-cell counts and diversity came mostly from newly produced T cells.

Germline V gives CDR1 MNHEY, CDR2 SVGAGI. Trimming left V 2 bases short and J 0 bases short, with 8 bases between. The CDR3 length is 15 residues. This sequence originates from a male patient between 2 and 15 years old who had a stem cell transplant for acute lymphoblastic leukemia, so the T cells may come from the graft donor. The sample here was PBMCs, mostly from graft donor cells, taken 180 days after TCRalphabeta/CD19-depleted stem cell transplant. The chain employs TRBV6-5 and TRBJ1-5; D remains ambiguous. CDR3 sequence (DNA): TGTGCCAGCAGTTACAGCAGAAATAGCAATCAGCCCCAGCATTTT. Encoded protein: CASSYSRNSNQPQHF.